The 9 T cell receptor beta chains in this list originate from one sample, sequenced in a study of blood T cell repertoires in COVID-19. Produced via immunoSEQ multiplex PCR; TCRdb's table is partial and in-frame only. The sample includes around 200,000 clones, around three quarters of them seen just once. Input material: peripheral blood. These receptors were collected from a woman aged 70-85 years with acute or convalescent COVID-19.

The chain links TRBV28 to TRBJ1-1; 7 positions agree with TRBD1. V lost 6 bases, J lost 3 bases, and 10 bases stayed unmatched. Germline V gene lookup returns CDR1 MDHEN and CDR2 SYDVKM. This CDR3 has 15 amino acids. CDR3 residues: CASSSPGTAYTEAFF. In nucleotides, the CDR3 is TGTGCCAGCAGCTCCCCCGGGACAGCGTACACTGAAGCTTTCTTT.

The DNA for the CDR3 is TGTGCCACTACGGCGGGGCTGAGCTCCTACAATGAGCAGTTCTTC. Its translation: CATTAGLSSYNEQFF. V is TRBV27 and J is TRBJ2-1, with D maybe TRBD2 (6 bases). Germline V lookup: CDR1 MNHEY, CDR2 SMNVEV (reference sequence). The length of the CDR3 is 15 residues. The ends were cut back, 10 bases at V and 0 bases at J, with 16 bases in the middle.

The chain links TRBV5-6 to TRBJ1-2; D remains unclear. The CDR3 has 14 amino acids. Germline V gene sequence: CDR1 SGHDT, CDR2 YYEEEE. V dropped 4 bases and J dropped 4 bases, with 14 bases sitting between them. Here the CDR3 reads CASSRAQKVYGYTF. CDR3 sequence (DNA): TGTGCCAGCAGCCGTGCACAGAAAGTCTATGGCTACACCTTC.

The chain uses TRBV6-6 and TRBJ1-1; no clear D. Trimming cost V 0 bases and J 7 bases, with 9 bases left between them. The germline V gene has CDR1 MNHNY and CDR2 SVGAGI (reference sequence). This CDR3 has 13 amino acids. The CDR3 sequence: CASSYSERVEAFF. Here the CDR3 DNA reads TGTGCCAGCAGTTACTCGGAGAGGGTTGAAGCTTTCTTT.

The rearrangement joins TRBV27 to TRBJ2-3; 15 bases are a match to TRBD2. The CDR3 is made up of 14 amino acids. Looked up from germline, CDR1 is MNHEY and CDR2 is SMNVEV (reference sequence). V shed 8 bases and J 7 bases; nucleotides not matched to a gene: 4. Here the CDR3 DNA reads TGTGCCAGCGGACTAGCGGGAGGGCCGTATACGCAGTATTTT. Encoded protein: CASGLAGGPYTQYF.

Concerning this clone: At the DNA level, this CDR3 is encoded by other sequences in the same sample as well. The genes are TRBV7-9 and TRBJ1-5; TRBD1 is a possible D gene (6 bases). Germline CDR1 reads SEHNR; CDR2 reads FQNEAQ (reference sequence). The V end lost 5 bases, the J end lost 3 bases, and 11 bases lay between the germline ends. There are 14 residues in the CDR3. This chain's CDR3 is CASSPPGDNQPQHF. The CDR3 DNA is TGTGCCAGCAGCCCCCCAGGGGACAATCAGCCCCAGCATTTT. Together with reference TRBV7-9 and TRBJ1-5, the CDR3 gives the full variable domain: DTGVSQNPRHKITKRGQNVTFRCDPISEHNRLYWYRQTLGQGPEFLTYFQNEAQLEKSRLLSDRFSAERPKGSFSTLEIQRTEQGDSAMYLCASSPPGDNQPQHFGDGTRLSIL.

This rearrangement joins TRBV6-5 to TRBJ2-3; D is perhaps TRBD2 (6 bases). Germline-derived CDR1 and CDR2 are MNHEY and SVGAGI. This CDR3 comprises 12 residues. Trimming removed 8 bases from V and 3 bases from J, with 9 bases in between. The CDR3 here is CASDAGTDTQYF. For the CDR3, the DNA is TGTGCCAGCGATGCGGGAACAGATACGCAGTATTTT.

This clone was counted a few times. J is TRBJ1-1 and V is TRBV2; weak D call: TRBD1 (5 bases). V lost 3 bases and J lost 4, with 9 bases in between. Per the germline V gene, CDR1 is SNHLY and CDR2 is FYNNEI. The CDR3 has 13 amino acids. The CDR3 DNA is TGTGCCAGCAGTGACGGCAGGGCCACTGAAGCTTTCTTT. Residues: CASSDGRATEAFF.

The chain uses TRBV15 and TRBJ1-5, with 7 bases matching TRBD1. V shed 0 bases, J shed 0 bases, and the junction held 5 bases outside the gene matches. The CDR3 loop spans 17 amino acids. Germline loops: CDR1 LNHNV, CDR2 YYDKDF (reference sequence). Written as DNA, the CDR3 is TGTGCCACCAGCAGAGACGTCAGGGGGGATAGCAATCAGCCCCAGCATTTT. It codes for CATSRDVRGDSNQPQHF.